The 18 T cell receptor beta chains reported below all come from one sample, sequenced in a study of cytomegalovirus exposure and HLA in healthy donors. A multiplex PCR was run with 60 Vbeta primers and 13 Jbeta primers. Profiled with immunoSEQ multiplex PCR; TCRdb holds only in-frame clones, not every one. The sample contains some 110,000 clones, about 74% of which appear only once. The specimen sequenced was PBMCs. Source of these receptors: a woman aged 50 to 60 in good health and CMV-seropositive.

Concerning this clone: This CDR3 is also generated by other DNA sequences in the sample. The V call is TRBV6-5, the J call TRBJ2-7; 9 positions match TRBD1. CDR1 is MNHEY and CDR2 is SVGAGI in the germline V gene. The J segment lost 4 bases and the V segment lost 9 bases, leaving 7 bases of the junction unmatched. The CDR3 contains 13 residues. The chain's CDR3 is CASILGQGYEQYF. CDR3 DNA: TGTGCCAGTATCTTGGGACAGGGATACGAGCAGTACTTC.

This clone has just a few counts. The chain is built from TRBV6-6 and TRBJ1-2; 9 nucleotides match TRBD1. V lost 5 bases and J lost 5; bases outside the gene matches: 3. Germline CDR1 MNHNY, CDR2 SVGAGI (reference sequence). The CDR3 sequence is 13 residues long. The CDR3 DNA reads as TGTGCCAGCAGTCCCGGGACAGGGTATGGCTACACCTTC. This sequence encodes CASSPGTGYGYTF.

The chain couples TRBV9 to TRBJ1-1; D perhaps matches TRBD1 (5 bases). V lost 4 bases, J lost 6 bases, and 16 bases lay in between. Germline CDR1 SGDLS, CDR2 YYNGEE. The CDR3 is 14 amino acids. For the CDR3, the DNA is TGTGCCAGCAGCTCGGGGGAGCGGGGGGCTGAAGCTTTCTTT. This codes for CASSSGERGAEAFF.

The rearrangement links TRBV6-5 to TRBJ1-2; 7 nucleotides line up with TRBD1. Germline V gives CDR1 MNHEY, CDR2 SVGAGI. The CDR3 has 16 amino acids. The V gene end was trimmed by 0 bases and the J gene end by 3 bases; junction bases not matched to a gene: 7. The CDR3 nucleotides read TGTGCCAGCAGTTACTCGGCGACAGGGTCGGACTATGGCTACACCTTC. Amino acid sequence: CASSYSATGSDYGYTF.

The chain links TRBV6-1 to TRBJ1-2; D might be TRBD1 (6 bases). Germline CDR1 reads MNHNS; CDR2 reads SASEGT. V was cut by 3 bases and J by 1 base, with 12 bases left in between. The CDR3 runs 15 residues. CDR3 residues: CASSDWTEYNYGYTF. The DNA of the CDR3 is TGTGCCAGCAGTGATTGGACAGAGTATAACTATGGCTACACCTTC.

The J gene is TRBJ1-5, the V gene TRBV29-1; 10 bases map to TRBD1. Germline CDR1 is SQVTM and CDR2 is ANQGSEA. This CDR3 spans 15 amino acids. J lost 9 bases, V lost 8 bases, and 16 bases had no gene match. The CDR3 DNA reads TGCAGCCCTCCCTACCGAGGGACAGGGGAGCTGCCCCAGCATTTT. It specifies CSPPYRGTGELPQHF.

V gene TRBV5-1 combines with J gene TRBJ2-3; 7 bases are shared with TRBD2. V lost 2 bases to trimming and J lost 0 bases; unmatched junction nucleotides: 3. This CDR3 comprises 15 residues. Per the germline V gene, CDR1 is SGHRS and CDR2 is YFSETQ. The CDR3 reads CASSFASGSTDTQYF. The DNA for the CDR3 is TGCGCCAGCAGCTTTGCTAGCGGCAGCACAGATACGCAGTATTTT.

In its sample, this clone was seen a few times. The V gene is TRBV19, the J gene TRBJ1-6; D is ambiguous. Per the germline V gene, CDR1 is LNHDA and CDR2 is SQIVND (reference sequence). Trimming took 1 base from V and 9 from J, leaving 13 bases between them. The CDR3 runs 15 residues. The CDR3 sequence: CASSIGRGRSSPLHF. The CDR3 DNA reads as TGTGCCAGTAGTATAGGGCGGGGAAGAAGTTCACCCCTCCACTTT.

This sequence joins TRBV10-3 and TRBJ2-3; TRBD2 agrees at 11 bases. Germline V gene lookup returns CDR1 ENHRY and CDR2 SYGVKD. J gave up 5 bases and V 10 bases, and 5 bases lay outside the gene matches. The CDR3 runs to 13 residues. Here the CDR3 reads CATLAGGGDTQYF. DNA of the CDR3: TGTGCCACGCTAGCGGGGGGCGGAGATACGCAGTATTTT.

This chain joins TRBV4-3 and TRBJ1-3, with 8 positions matching TRBD1. The CDR3 spans 15 residues. The junction had 1 base not matched to a gene; V was cut back by 1 base and J by 2 bases. CDR1 is LGHNA, CDR2 YSLEER, per germline. CDR3 in amino acids: CASSQGTGTGNTIYF. The CDR3 DNA reads as TGCGCCAGCAGCCAAGGGACAGGGACTGGAAACACCATATATTTT.

J is TRBJ2-1 and V is TRBV7-9, with D possibly matching TRBD1 (6 bases). Looked up from germline, CDR1 is SEHNR and CDR2 is FQNEAQ (reference sequence). V gave up 7 bases and J gave up 4 bases, with 14 bases separating them. The CDR3 has 14 residues. CDR3 nucleotide sequence: TGTGCCAGCAACCGGGACAACTATTACAATGAGCAGTTCTTC. Encoded protein: CASNRDNYYNEQFF.

V and J are TRBV7-6 and TRBJ2-1; D is unclear. The CDR3 loop spans 14 amino acids. Trimming pared 5 bases from V and 4 bases from J, leaving 12 bases between. Germline V gene data show CDR1 as SGHVS and CDR2 as FNYEAQ. The CDR3 nucleotides are TGTGCCAGCAGCCGTATTGACACGTACAATGAGCAGTTCTTC. Protein: CASSRIDTYNEQFF.

This clone was observed a single time. This chain uses TRBV7-9 with TRBJ2-1; TRBD2 agrees at 12 bases. This CDR3 is built from 17 residues. Looked up from germline, CDR1 is SEHNR and CDR2 is FQNEAQ (reference sequence). J lost 0 bases, V lost 6 bases, and 6 bases had no gene match. CDR3 loop: CASRLTSGGGSYNEQFF. DNA for the CDR3: TGTGCCAGCAGACTGACTAGCGGGGGAGGCTCCTACAATGAGCAGTTCTTC.

The chain combines TRBV28 with TRBJ2-7; D is perhaps TRBD1 (6 bases). The CDR3 covers 17 residues. V was clipped by 1 base and J by 1 base, with 17 bases between them. Germline CDR1 and CDR2: MDHEN and SYDVKM. CDR3 in DNA: TGTGCCAGCAGTTTATCAGATAGGGGGTTCAGGTCCTACGAGCAGTACTTC. Translated: CASSLSDRGFRSYEQYF.

In this sample, this clone turned up a few times. The chain has TRBV19 and TRBJ2-1; 7 bases align to TRBD1. The germline CDR1 and CDR2 sequences are LNHDA and SQIVND (reference sequence). The CDR3 has 18 residues. Unmatched junction bases numbered 22, after V lost 10 bases and J lost 4 bases. As DNA, the CDR3 is TGTGCCACCTTACCGAGAGGGGGCATCCCCACATCATACAATGAGCAGTTCTTC. Translated: CATLPRGGIPTSYNEQFF.

The chain combines TRBV7-9 with TRBJ1-1; no firm D call. The CDR3 is made up of 13 amino acids. Germline V gene sequence: CDR1 SEHNR, CDR2 FQNEAQ (reference sequence). The V end was cut by 2 bases, the J end by 3 bases, with 7 bases between. CDR3 protein: CASSLLSDTEAFF. Here the CDR3 DNA reads TGTGCCAGCAGCTTACTGTCTGACACTGAAGCTTTCTTT.

The V gene is TRBV4-3, the J gene TRBJ1-2; a weak D match, TRBD1 (5 bases). The V gene's germline CDR1 is LGHNA and CDR2 YSLEER. The CDR3 is 14 amino acids. V lost 3 bases and J lost 3, with 11 bases in between. The CDR3 DNA reads as TGCGCCAGCAGCCAGGATAGGGGATACTATGGCTACACCTTC. Translated, it gives CASSQDRGYYGYTF.

Turning to this clone: Different DNA sequences within this sample yield the same CDR3. This chain uses TRBV6-5 with TRBJ1-2; tentative D call: TRBD1 (6 bases). The CDR3 spans 14 residues. Germline CDR1 MNHEY, CDR2 SVGAGI. The V end was cut by 5 bases, the J end by 6 bases, with 16 bases between. The CDR3 sequence: CASSERQGLDGYTF. CDR3 in DNA: TGTGCCAGCAGTGAAAGGCAGGGGTTGGATGGCTACACCTTC.